The 32 T cell receptor beta chains below were found in one sample sequenced in a study of T cells after yellow fever vaccination. TCRdb re-called the 5' RACE reads with MiXCR, one entry per CDR3 protein. The sample includes about 340,000 distinct CDR3 sequences, 4% seen only once; the top ten take roughly a quarter. The material was PBMCs, obtained 5 days after the yellow fever booster vaccination. These receptors all stem from a man aged 18-30 years who received the YFV17D yellow fever vaccine.

The chain is built from TRBV4-2 and TRBJ1-5; tentatively, D is TRBD1 (6 bases). The V gene lost 1 base and the J gene lost 4 bases, with 14 bases spanning the gap. This CDR3 spans 16 amino acids. In germline, CDR1 is LGHNA, CDR2 YNFKEQ. The CDR3 bases are TGTGCCAGCAGCCAAGGACAACAGGGTATAAATCAGCCCCAGCATTTT. Translated, it gives CASSQGQQGINQPQHF.

This clonotype has at least ten counts. The V gene is TRBV7-2, the J gene TRBJ2-3; D perhaps matches TRBD1 (5 bases). The CDR3 is 13 amino acids. CDR1 is SGHTA, CDR2 FQGNSA, per germline. The V end lost 3 bases, the J end lost 4 bases, and 8 bases lay between the germline ends. The CDR3 protein is CASSFPRADTQYF. CDR3 nucleotides: TGTGCCAGCAGCTTCCCCAGGGCAGATACGCAGTATTTT.

The chain uses TRBV5-1 and TRBJ2-2; D gene ambiguous. The CDR3 is made up of 12 amino acids. In germline, CDR1 is SGHRS, CDR2 YFSETQ. With 2 bases removed from V and 7 bases from J, the gap between germline ends came to 6 bases. CDR3 nucleotide sequence: TGCGCCAGCAGCTTATCCGACGGGGAGCTGTTTTTT. This translates into CASSLSDGELFF. Variable domain in full (rest from reference TRBV5-1 and TRBJ2-2): KAGVTQTPRYLIKTRGQQVTLSCSPISGHRSVSWYQQTPGQGLQFLFEYFSETQRNKGNFPGRFSGRQFSNSRSEMNVSTLELGDSALYLCASSLSDGELFFGEGSRLTVL.

Only a few counts were recorded for this clonotype. The chain combines TRBV5-1 with TRBJ2-1, with D perhaps TRBD1 or TRBD2 (5 bases each). The CDR3 covers 15 residues. The germline CDR1 and CDR2 sequences are SGHRS and YFSETQ. V lost 3 bases, J lost 8 bases, and 18 bases lay in between. The CDR3 nucleotides read TGCGCCAGCAGCTCCACCGGGACCCCGGACGATGAGCAGTTCTTC. Its translation: CASSSTGTPDDEQFF.

V gene TRBV6-5 combines with J gene TRBJ1-2, with D possibly being TRBD1 (5 bases). The length of the CDR3 is 13 residues. CDR1 is MNHEY, CDR2 SVGAGI, per germline. Trimming shortened V by 7 bases and J by 4 bases, and 13 bases separated the two germline ends. CDR3 sequence reads: CASNGDGPYGYTF. CDR3 sequence (DNA): TGTGCCAGCAACGGGGACGGGCCCTATGGCTACACCTTC.

This clonotype was counted a few times. This chain connects TRBV25-1 to TRBJ1-1; no definite D call. The CDR3 length is 13 residues. V dropped 8 bases and J dropped 5 bases, with 15 bases sitting between them. In germline, CDR1 is MGHDK, CDR2 SYGVNS. CDR3 bases: TGTGCCAGCTCCCGAGGAGGGTTTACTGAAGCTTTCTTT. Its translation is CASSRGGFTEAFF.

The rearrangement links TRBV11-2 to TRBJ2-3, with no clear D. The V end was cut by 4 bases, the J end by 3 bases, with 11 bases between. The CDR3 is made up of 14 amino acids. Germline-derived CDR1 and CDR2 are SGHAT and FQNNGV. The CDR3 reads CASSSRPDTDTQYF. CDR3 sequence (DNA): TGTGCCAGCAGCTCACGGCCGGATACAGATACGCAGTATTTT. Supplemented by reference TRBV11-2 and TRBJ2-3, the full variable domain reads EAGVAQSPRYKIIEKRQSVAFWCNPISGHATLYWYQQILGQGPKLLIQFQNNGVVDDSQLPKDRFSAERLKGVDSTLKIQPAKLEDSAVYLCASSSRPDTDTQYFGPGTRLTVL.

This clonotype occurred many times. This sequence joins TRBV5-1 and TRBJ1-1; 9 bases are shared with TRBD1. In germline, CDR1 is SGHRS, CDR2 YFSETQ. Germline trimming cut 3 bases from V and 3 bases from J; bases unmatched to any gene: 0. The CDR3 is 13 residues long. The CDR3 DNA reads as TGCGCCAGCAGCTGGGACAGGGACACTGAAGCTTTCTTT. Translated: CASSWDRDTEAFF.

The V gene is TRBV9, the J gene TRBJ2-1, with 7 bases lining up with TRBD2. The CDR3 has 15 amino acids. CDR1 is SGDLS, CDR2 YYNGEE, per germline. The trim removed 3 bases at V and 3 bases at J, leaving 6 bases unmatched. DNA of the CDR3: TGTGCCAGCAGCGCTGGGGCTAGCGGCTACAATGAGCAGTTCTTC. This sequence encodes CASSAGASGYNEQFF.

This clonotype was found many times. J is TRBJ2-5 and V is TRBV20-1, with a weak D call TRBD2 (6 bases). The CDR3 has 16 residues. Per the germline V gene, CDR1 is DFQATT and CDR2 is SNEGSKA (reference sequence). Trimming shortened V by 0 bases and J by 2 bases, and 16 bases separated the two germline ends. CDR3 DNA sequence: TGCAGTGCTAGAGATCTGGCGGGGCCGGCGCAAGAGACCCAGTACTTC. It yields the protein CSARDLAGPAQETQYF.

This clonotype was observed at least ten times. The chain joins TRBV12-3 or TRBV12-4 to TRBJ1-6; no firm D call. This CDR3 is built from 14 residues. The V end was cut by 6 bases, the J end by 12 bases, with 18 bases between. CDR3 loop: CASSPGPSKGPLHF. The CDR3 DNA is TGTGCCAGCAGCCCGGGTCCTTCCAAGGGACCCCTCCACTTT.

This clonotype turned up a few times. The V and J genes are TRBV6-5 and TRBJ2-2; D is possibly TRBD1 or TRBD2 (6 bases each). The germline V gene encodes CDR1 MNHEY and CDR2 SVGAGI. The CDR3 sequence is 12 residues long. V lost 7 bases, J lost 7 bases, and 10 bases lay in between. CDR3 sequence: CASKEGDGELFF. CDR3 coding DNA: TGTGCCAGCAAGGAGGGGGACGGGGAGCTGTTTTTT.

This clonotype was counted a few times. This chain connects TRBV6-1 to TRBJ2-7; D may be TRBD2 (5 bases). The ends were cut back, 2 bases at V and 1 base at J, with 12 bases in the middle. The V gene's germline CDR1 is MNHNS and CDR2 SASEGT. This CDR3 region has 15 residues. CDR3: CASSENHAGSYEQYV. For the CDR3, the DNA is TGTGCCAGCAGTGAAAATCACGCGGGTTCCTACGAGCAGTACGTC.

The chain is built from TRBV7-9 and TRBJ1-4; a possible D gene is TRBD1 (6 bases). The CDR3 has 15 residues. Trimming removed 5 bases from V and 7 bases from J, with 17 bases in between. The germline V gene encodes CDR1 SEHNR and CDR2 FQNEAQ (reference sequence). CDR3 protein: CASSGPGRGREKLFF. As DNA, the CDR3 is TGTGCCAGCAGCGGACCGGGACGGGGGCGTGAAAAACTGTTTTTT.

The rearrangement links TRBV12-3 or TRBV12-4 to TRBJ1-1; D remains unclear. This CDR3 comprises 13 residues. V shed 8 bases and J shed 2 bases, with 12 bases lying between them. The chain's CDR3 is CASRQEINTEAFF. CDR3 coding DNA: TGTGCCAGCCGCCAGGAGATTAACACTGAAGCTTTCTTT.

This clonotype was detected many times. The chain recombines TRBV6-1 with TRBJ1-4; D ambiguous. The germline gives CDR1 MNHNS, CDR2 SASEGT. There are 13 residues in the CDR3. The germline V and J ends were trimmed by 4 bases and 4 bases, with 7 bases remaining between them. The CDR3 DNA is TGTGCCAGCAGTGGAAGTTTTAATGAAAAACTGTTTTTT. Translating it yields CASSGSFNEKLFF.

This clonotype was picked up many times. V usage is TRBV20-1 and J usage is TRBJ1-1; weak D call: TRBD1 (5 bases). Germline CDR1 and CDR2: DFQATT and SNEGSKA (reference sequence). The V end was cut by 6 bases, the J end by 0 bases, with 11 bases between. The CDR3 is made up of 13 amino acids. The CDR3 loop reads CSATREMNTEAFF. In nucleotides, the CDR3 is TGCAGTGCAACCAGGGAGATGAACACTGAAGCTTTCTTT.

In this sample, this clonotype turned up a few times. The chain recombines TRBV20-1 with TRBJ2-1; a possible D gene is TRBD2 (7 bases). The CDR3 contains 13 residues. V lost 3 bases and J 9 bases, leaving 15 bases between the germline ends. The germline gives CDR1 DFQATT, CDR2 SNEGSKA (reference sequence). This chain's CDR3 is CSARSSGGLEQFF. The CDR3 DNA sequence: TGCAGTGCTAGGTCTTCCGGGGGGCTTGAGCAGTTCTTC.

This clonotype has only a few counts. The chain couples TRBV4-1 to TRBJ1-1; 9 nucleotides line up with TRBD1. In germline, CDR1 is MGHRA, CDR2 YSYEKL. This CDR3 has 15 amino acids. After removal of 4 bases from V and 3 bases from J, the junction contained 6 bases not matched to a gene. This CDR3 is CASSLPGQGYTEAFF. The CDR3 DNA reads as TGCGCCAGCAGCCTTCCGGGACAGGGCTACACTGAAGCTTTCTTT.

This clonotype was seen ten or more times. The chain recombines TRBV5-1 with TRBJ2-5, with a tentative D call TRBD1 (6 bases). The CDR3 covers 13 residues. Per germline, CDR1 SGHRS and CDR2 YFSETQ. V lost 4 bases, J lost 2 bases, and 9 bases lay in between. The CDR3, as DNA: TGCGCCAGCAGCCCACAGGGTCAAGAGACCCAGTACTTC. Translated, it gives CASSPQGQETQYF.

CDR3 sequence: CASSLVPSDRVGNYGYTF. CDR3 DNA sequence: TGCGCCAGCAGCTTGGTTCCCTCCGACAGGGTCGGGAACTATGGCTACACCTTC. V gene TRBV5-1 combines with J gene TRBJ1-2; 7 nucleotides agree with TRBD1. V was pared by 0 bases and J by 2 bases, with 13 bases of the junction left unmatched. The V gene's germline CDR1 is SGHRS and CDR2 YFSETQ. This CDR3 is built from 18 residues.

This clonotype has a handful of counts. The chain has TRBV3-1 and TRBJ2-3; 9 nucleotides agree with TRBD2. This CDR3 contains 15 residues. The ends lost 4 bases at V and 4 bases at J; junction bases unmatched: 6. CDR1 is LGHDT and CDR2 is YNNKEL in the germline V gene (reference sequence). The chain's CDR3 is CASSLPGLAADTQYF. The CDR3 DNA follows: TGTGCCAGCAGCCTCCCGGGACTAGCTGCAGATACGCAGTATTTT.

Many counts were recorded for this clonotype. J is TRBJ1-6 and V is TRBV12-3 or TRBV12-4; D unresolved. This CDR3 is built from 12 residues. Trimming took off 2 bases at V and 13 bases at J, with 9 bases between the two ends. The CDR3, as DNA: TGTGCCAGCAGTTTAAGGTTTAGTCCCCTCCACTTT. This gives the protein CASSLRFSPLHF.

This clonotype was detected a few times. The chain uses TRBV18 and TRBJ1-6; D is uncertain. The CDR3 contains 19 residues. Trimming took 4 bases from V and 0 from J, leaving 19 bases between them. Per germline, CDR1 KGHSH and CDR2 LQKENI. The CDR3 DNA sequence: TGTGCCAGCTCACGACTCCCAGGCCCGGTTATCTCCTATAATTCACCCCTCCACTTT. Translated: CASSRLPGPVISYNSPLHF. Full variable domain (remainder filled in from reference TRBV18 and TRBJ1-6): NAGVMQNPRHLVRRRGQEARLRCSPMKGHSHVYWYRQLPEEGLKFMVYLQKENIIDESGMPKERFSAEFPKEGPSILRIQQVVRGDSAAYFCASSRLPGPVISYNSPLHFGNGTRLTVT.

This clonotype was counted only a few times. The rearrangement links TRBV7-9 to TRBJ1-4; no definite D call. Germline V gives CDR1 SEHNR, CDR2 FQNEAQ (reference sequence). V dropped 4 bases and J dropped 10 bases, with 13 bases sitting between them. The length of the CDR3 is 13 residues. CDR3 bases: TGTGCCAGCAGCTCCCCAATACCGATAAAACTGTTTTTT. As protein: CASSSPIPIKLFF.

This clonotype was counted a few times. CDR3 sequence reads: CASSLAAVATEGANIQYF. CDR3 DNA: TGCGCCAGCAGTCTAGCGGCGGTCGCCACAGAAGGGGCAAACATTCAGTACTTC. This chain uses TRBV23-1 with TRBJ2-4; D might be TRBD2 (6 bases). TRBV23-1 is known as an ORF, though its function is uncertain. Trimming shortened V by 4 bases and J by 6 bases, and 25 bases separated the two germline ends. The CDR3 sequence is 18 residues long.

This clonotype was seen a handful of times. V usage is TRBV15 and J usage is TRBJ2-1, with 11 bases aligning to TRBD1. This CDR3 contains 14 residues. With V trimmed by 6 bases and J by 7 bases, 5 bases remained unmatched. CDR1 and CDR2 (germline): LNHNV, YYDKDF (reference sequence). The CDR3 region has the DNA TGTGCCACCAGGGCCGGGACAGGGGGTAATGAGCAGTTCTTC. The encoded protein is CATRAGTGGNEQFF.

This clonotype was observed a handful of times. V usage is TRBV5-1 and J usage is TRBJ1-1; D unresolved. Germline V gene data show CDR1 as SGHRS and CDR2 as YFSETQ. Trimming took off 6 bases at V and 0 bases at J, with 9 bases between the two ends. CDR3 size: 13 residues. DNA of the CDR3: TGCGCCAGCAAGGCGACAATGAACACTGAAGCTTTCTTT. It specifies CASKATMNTEAFF.

As for this clonotype: A read error may be the cause here, since a much bigger clone is one base away. The chain has TRBV10-3 and TRBJ1-1; maybe TRBD1 (5 bases). The CDR3 is 14 amino acids. Between the trimmed V and J ends, which lost 4 bases and 1 base, there was a span of 10 bases. Germline loops: CDR1 ENHRY, CDR2 SYGVKD. In DNA form, the CDR3 reads TGTGCCATCAGTGGGTCGAGGGGGAACACTGAAGCTTTCTTT. It encodes CAISGSRGNTEAFF.

With respect to this clonotype: A much larger clone differs by one base, so this may be a read error. The chain couples TRBV5-1 to TRBJ2-3, with 7 positions matching TRBD1. The CDR3 covers 16 residues. Looked up from germline, CDR1 is SGHRS and CDR2 is YFSETQ. The CDR3 DNA reads TGCGCCAGCAGCCCACCGACTATTATAGGGACAGATACGGAGTATTTT. This gives the protein CASSPPTIIGTDTEYF.

The rearrangement links TRBV6-6 to TRBJ2-1; 9 bases map to TRBD2. The CDR3 contains 15 residues. Trimming at V came to 2 bases and at J to 10 bases, leaving 9 bases not matched to a gene. Looked up from germline, CDR1 is MNHNY and CDR2 is SVGAGI (reference sequence). CDR3 coding DNA: TGTGCCAGCAGTTACAAAGGCGGGGGGGTCGGGGAGCAGTTCTTC. Amino acid sequence: CASSYKGGGVGEQFF.

In its sample, this clonotype was seen many times. The chain uses TRBV24-1 and TRBJ2-1; no reliable D call. Germline-derived CDR1 and CDR2 are KGHDR and SFDVKD. Trimming stripped 1 base from V and 2 bases from J, with 8 bases between. The CDR3 spans 15 residues. CDR3 sequence (DNA): TGTGCCACCAGTGATTTTAGACATCCCTACAATGAGCAGTTCTTC. This encodes CATSDFRHPYNEQFF.